The TCR beta chain described here comes from a study of T cells after yellow fever vaccination. Study-level results: When the response was secondary, it was weaker but reached its peak faster, day 5 versus 15. Booster samples showed a return of most primary-vaccination clones (approximately 96% CD4, approximately 88% CD8). Repertoires obtained by FACS sorting could include abundant clonotypes that entered as contaminants from the bulk population.

Template switching with 5'RACE generated the TCR cDNA and added a universal primer site and UMIs. TCRdb called the 5' RACE reads again in MiXCR, with one record for every CDR3 protein. The table records nearly 300,000 distinct CDR3 sequences, 7.5% to 9.5% of them present only once. With 5 bases clipped from V and 5 bases from J, the junction kept 7 bases outside the gene matches. CDR3 size: 14 residues. CDR1 and CDR2 from the germline V gene are MNHNY and SVGAGI (reference sequence). On this clonotype itself: Its cognate antigen is unknown.

This chain joins TRBV6-6 and TRBJ2-5, with TRBD2 matching over 8 bases. This clonotype was sampled from a man between 18 and 35 years old who received the YFV17D yellow fever vaccine. Sequencing used CD4+ T cells sorted from PBMCs, obtained 5 days after the yellow fever booster vaccination. CDR3 residues: CASSEPGTRETQYF. As DNA, the CDR3 is TGTGCCAGCAGTGAACCCGGGACTAGGGAGACCCAGTACTTC.